Listed here is a single T cell receptor beta chain. This clone was counted a few times. Per-base qualities were not stored, and no clone one base away is much larger. This sample was included in a study of blood T cell repertoires in acute mononucleosis (TCRdb year 2020). In the study overall: Acute-phase samples, representing the primary response, were taken within 2 weeks of symptom onset. The mean EBV load in blood was 3.5 to 4 log10 genome copies per million B cells during acute infection, compared with over 2 at convalescence. In acute infection, YVL-BR-specific cells made up a mean of approximately 2.1% of blood CD8 T cells and GLC-BM-specific cells made up a mean of roughly 1.1%.

What the research found in general, with its limitations: In TCR repertoire selection for BRLF1 (YVL-BR), TCRalpha CDR3 motifs took on a dominant role, whereas TCRbeta played only a minimal one. Although only about 8.9% of unique acute clonotypes carried over into convalescence, these persisting clonotypes made up most of the response, and the remainder were seemingly replaced by new, diverse de novo clonotypes. With only a few donors in the cohort, group averages were based on very few individuals. Because only a fraction of each donor's blood was analyzed, sampling error might partly explain the low overlap between acute and convalescent clonotypes.

The time point label corresponds to: acute infectious mononucleosis, at clinical presentation within 2 weeks of symptom onset (visit 1). Over the course of primary infection, this study followed CD8 T cell responses against two immunodominant EBV epitopes, BRLF1 109 (YVL-BR) and BMLF1 280 (GLC-BM). A positive serum heterophile antibody test and EBV viral capsid antigen-specific IgM indicated primary EBV infection. Total CD8 T cells were first enriched from PBMCs by magnetic positive selection (MACS). A FACSAria III was used to sort live CD3+ CD8+ tetramer+ cells to over 95% purity. A PE-conjugated tetramer loaded with the BRLF1 109-117 peptide was used for cell sorting. After tetramer sorting, TCR repertoires of EBV epitope-specific CD8 T cells were deep-sequenced directly ex vivo at acute infection and at convalescence. A few people aged roughly 18 to 29 with clinical acute infectious mononucleosis and laboratory evidence of primary EBV infection were used as donors. Heparinized peripheral blood was drawn at clinical presentation with mononucleosis symptoms and was drawn again about 6 months later. Ficoll-Paque density gradient centrifugation was used to isolate PBMCs.

Including cysteine and phenylalanine, the CDR3 has 13 amino acids. Of the read, only the CDR3 DNA is kept; its 39 bases are in frame from base 1. CDR1 and CDR2 (SQVTM, ANQGSEA) derive from the germline V gene. Trimming costs V 5 bases and J 4 bases, and their ends lie 12 bases apart. For TCR profiling, total RNA from at least 8,500 sorted tetramer+ CD8 T cells was reverse transcribed into cDNA. CDR3 regions were PCR-amplified with primers annealing to V and J regions, and unique molecular identifiers were added to track templates. Profiling of the TCRalpha and TCRbeta chains was done on the immunoSEQ platform, including the sequencing and error-correction standards of that platform. In the original analysis: Clonal copy numbers were corrected for sequencing and PCR errors, and CDR3s were defined according to IMGT conventions. Analysis was restricted to productive rearrangements and was performed with immunoSEQ Analyzer versions 2.0 and 3.0, and gene-pairing frequencies were further processed in Microsoft Excel. Circos plots were used to display V-J pairings, and MEME together with a custom motifSearch program was used to find CDR3 motifs. The probability of generation of TCR sequences was calculated using the OLGA algorithm. A clonotype seen at both visits was called persistent, a clonotype seen only at the acute visit was called nonpersistent, and a clonotype seen only at convalescence was called de novo. An amino acid clonotype used by more than one donor was defined as a public TCR. In TCRdb, the immuneACCESS table is reduced to in-frame sequences with V and J assigned. These tables do not hold every clone; where another copy was compared, an unresolved V gene accounts for under half, and the others remain unexplained. V, J and clone size were drawn from that table, and D and trimming were deduced from the DNA. For this sample the table gives some 6,600 clones, of which around a quarter were detected only once. The top ten hold around 30% of the sample.

The sequence derives from a woman between 18 and 29 years old with infectious mononucleosis caused by EBV. Here the sequenced sample was EBV YVL epitope tetramer+ CD8+ T cells sorted from PBMCs, taken during acute infectious mononucleosis. The sample's cell subset or site label, in plain terms: CD8 T cells binding a tetramer with EBV BRLF1 109-117 peptide (YVL-BR). The chain was built from TRBV29-1 and TRBJ2-1, and possibly TRBD2, on 6 matching bases. The CDR3 protein sequence reads: CSVWEALYNEQFF. The sequenced DNA: TGCAGCGTTTGGGAGGCCCTTTACAATGAGCAGTTCTTC.